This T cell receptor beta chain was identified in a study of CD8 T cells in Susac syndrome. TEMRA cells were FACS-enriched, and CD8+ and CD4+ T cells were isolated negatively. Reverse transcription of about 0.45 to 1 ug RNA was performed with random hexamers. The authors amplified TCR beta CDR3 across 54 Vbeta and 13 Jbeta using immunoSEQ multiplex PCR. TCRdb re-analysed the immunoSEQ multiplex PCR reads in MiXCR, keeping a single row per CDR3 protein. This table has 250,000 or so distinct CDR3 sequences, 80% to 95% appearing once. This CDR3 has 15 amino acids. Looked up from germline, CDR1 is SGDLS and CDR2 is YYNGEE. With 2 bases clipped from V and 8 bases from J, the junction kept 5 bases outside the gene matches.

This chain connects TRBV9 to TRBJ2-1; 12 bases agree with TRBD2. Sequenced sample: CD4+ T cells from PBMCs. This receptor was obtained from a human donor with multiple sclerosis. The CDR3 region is CASSVLAGGPDEQFF. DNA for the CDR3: TGTGCCAGCAGCGTCCTAGCGGGAGGGCCCGATGAGCAGTTCTTC.